This entry lists 2 T cell receptor beta chains sequenced from one sample in a study of beta chain features in type 1 diabetes. Notes on the study in general: Type 1 diabetes patients showed a moderate but significant shortening of TCRB CDR3s in all four CD4+ subsets.

Since all of the isolated RNA was reverse transcribed, expressed TCRB transcripts were what got sequenced. The data were produced by immunoSEQ multiplex PCR, yet TCRdb's version contains in-frame clones alone and is incomplete. In the table there are some 660,000 clones, over 11% of which are singletons. Their antigens remain unidentified. Sequenced material: naive CD4+ T cells from blood. The receptor set was obtained from a man in his late teens or twenties with type 1 diabetes.

This clone was observed a handful of times. The rearrangement links TRBV2 to TRBJ1-3; a possible D gene is TRBD1 (5 bases). This CDR3 contains 16 residues. Trimming took off 6 bases at V and 9 bases at J, with 24 bases between the two ends. Germline-derived CDR1 and CDR2 are SNHLY and FYNNEI. The CDR3 here is CASRDYTGGKSITIYF. CDR3 DNA: TGTGCCAGCAGAGACTACACCGGGGGAAAATCAATCACCATATATTTT.

The CDR3, as DNA: TGTGCCAGCAGCCAAGCTTACTACCTCGAGCAGTACTTC. Translating it yields CASSQAYYLEQYF. V usage is TRBV14 and J usage is TRBJ2-7; the D is unclear. The germline V and J ends were trimmed by 1 base and 6 bases, with 10 bases remaining between them. The germline V gene has CDR1 SGHDN and CDR2 FVKESK. The CDR3 is 13 amino acids.